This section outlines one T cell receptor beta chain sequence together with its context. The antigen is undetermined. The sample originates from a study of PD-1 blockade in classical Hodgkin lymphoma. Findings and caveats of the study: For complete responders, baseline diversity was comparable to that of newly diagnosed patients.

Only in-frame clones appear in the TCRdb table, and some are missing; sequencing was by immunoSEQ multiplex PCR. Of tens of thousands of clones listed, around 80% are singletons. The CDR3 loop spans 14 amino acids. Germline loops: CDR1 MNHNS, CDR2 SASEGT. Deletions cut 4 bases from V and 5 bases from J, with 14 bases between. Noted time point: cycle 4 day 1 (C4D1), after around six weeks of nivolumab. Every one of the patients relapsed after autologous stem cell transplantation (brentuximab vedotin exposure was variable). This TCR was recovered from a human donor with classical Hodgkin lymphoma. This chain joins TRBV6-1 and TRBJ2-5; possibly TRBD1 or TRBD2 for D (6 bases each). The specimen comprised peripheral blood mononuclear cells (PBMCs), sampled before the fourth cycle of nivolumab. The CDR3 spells CASSARGGSETQYF. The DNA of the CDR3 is TGTGCCAGCAGTGCTAGAGGGGGGAGCGAGACCCAGTACTTC.